A selection of T cell receptor beta chains follows, all from one sample in a study of blood T cell repertoires in COVID-19. TCRdb keeps only in-frame clones here, not all; method: immunoSEQ multiplex PCR. The table lists about 120,000 clones, over 80% of them singletons. Sequences were obtained from peripheral blood. These receptors were taken from a woman in her seventies with acute or convalescent COVID-19. CDR3s include the opening cysteine and the closing phenylalanine or tryptophan.

v_call: TRBV12-3/TRBV12-4
j_call: TRBJ1-2
cdr3_aa: CASSYGGDGYTF

v_call: TRBV18
j_call: TRBJ1-1
cdr3_aa: CASSPETVEAFF

v_call: TRBV28
j_call: TRBJ1-2
cdr3_aa: CASRANYGYTF

v_call: TRBV27
j_call: TRBJ1-1
cdr3_aa: CASRTGWNTEAFF

v_call: TRBV11-3
j_call: TRBJ2-3
cdr3_aa: CASSLGSSRGGEDTQYF

v_call: TRBV6-5
j_call: TRBJ1-1
cdr3_aa: CASSYSTGMSTEAFF

v_call: TRBV14
j_call: TRBJ2-7
cdr3_aa: CASSPGTGTYEQYF

v_call: TRBV9
j_call: TRBJ1-2
cdr3_aa: CASSVGGHRGGYTF

v_call: TRBV19
j_call: TRBJ1-1
cdr3_aa: CASTQRLYRDRNTEAFF

v_call: TRBV6-1
j_call: TRBJ1-4
cdr3_aa: CASSEEGQGGEKLFF

v_call: TRBV28
j_call: TRBJ1-1
cdr3_aa: CASSFAGNTEAFF

v_call: TRBV5-1
j_call: TRBJ1-5
cdr3_aa: CASRDGTGNQPQHF

v_call: TRBV11-2
j_call: TRBJ1-2
cdr3_aa: CASSLRTGALNYGYTF

v_call: TRBV12-3/TRBV12-4
j_call: TRBJ1-5
cdr3_aa: CASSYQGYQPQHF

v_call: TRBV28
j_call: TRBJ2-3
cdr3_aa: CASSPAPSGRGDTQYF

v_call: TRBV11-3
j_call: TRBJ1-6
cdr3_aa: CASSRDRTLHF

v_call: TRBV9
j_call: TRBJ1-1
cdr3_aa: CASSVGPLGMNTEAFF

v_call: TRBV6-5
j_call: TRBJ2-5
cdr3_aa: CASSYSTSAETQYF

v_call: TRBV6-5
j_call: TRBJ1-2
cdr3_aa: CASSYSLRVNNGYTF

v_call: TRBV4-1
j_call: TRBJ2-3
cdr3_aa: CASSQEGPQADTQYF

v_call: TRBV7-7
j_call: TRBJ2-1
cdr3_aa: CASSPMLSGGASGNEQFF

v_call: TRBV5-1
j_call: TRBJ2-2
cdr3_aa: CASSLRGDTGELFF

v_call: TRBV19
j_call: TRBJ2-5
cdr3_aa: CATGTGTQETQYF

v_call: TRBV6-5
j_call: TRBJ2-7
cdr3_aa: CASRETGGYEQYF

v_call: TRBV28
j_call: TRBJ1-1
cdr3_aa: CATGGGQGGNEAFF

v_call: TRBV2
j_call: TRBJ1-5
cdr3_aa: CASSERGWPQHF

v_call: TRBV19
j_call: TRBJ1-1
cdr3_aa: CASSIWQGMNTEAFF

v_call: TRBV27
j_call: TRBJ1-5
cdr3_aa: CASSLSGQGRPQHF

v_call: TRBV5-5
j_call: TRBJ2-7
cdr3_aa: CASSYPQGAYEQYF

v_call: TRBV2
j_call: TRBJ2-5
cdr3_aa: CASGLAEETQYF

v_call: TRBV11-3
j_call: TRBJ2-7
cdr3_aa: CASSLGGDRSYEQYF

v_call: TRBV4-2
j_call: TRBJ2-4
cdr3_aa: CASSLVRTGDFGNIQYF

v_call: TRBV4-1
j_call: TRBJ2-3
cdr3_aa: CASSRISGGGSDTQYF

v_call: TRBV9
j_call: TRBJ2-5
cdr3_aa: CASSTGTIQETQYF

v_call: TRBV6-5
j_call: TRBJ1-2
cdr3_aa: CASSSPRDRGNYGYTF

v_call: TRBV11-2
j_call: TRBJ2-1
cdr3_aa: CASSLGGTASYNEQFF

v_call: TRBV10-1
j_call: TRBJ2-7
cdr3_aa: CASSTGQSSYEQYF

v_call: TRBV18
j_call: TRBJ2-1
cdr3_aa: CASSPSQGNEQFF

v_call: TRBV19
j_call: TRBJ1-1
cdr3_aa: CASRIQGVNTEAFF

v_call: TRBV5-4
j_call: TRBJ2-6
cdr3_aa: CASSGGQALSGANVLTF

v_call: TRBV11-2
j_call: TRBJ2-1
cdr3_aa: CASSYNRGNEQFF

v_call: TRBV6-5
j_call: TRBJ2-7
cdr3_aa: CASTNGGQGSYEQYF

v_call: TRBV7-9
j_call: TRBJ2-1
cdr3_aa: CASSLGGANNEQFF

v_call: TRBV5-1
j_call: TRBJ1-1
cdr3_aa: CASSLAVGQMNTEAFF